This T cell receptor beta chain was identified during a study of early T cells in non-severe SARS-CoV-2 infection. The CDR3 has 13 amino acids. The germline V gene has CDR1 SGHRS and CDR2 YFSETQ. V was trimmed by 1 base and J by 5 bases, leaving 9 bases between them. MiXCR was run by TCRdb on the 5' RACE reads, yielding one entry per CDR3 protein. The sample records 65,000 to 85,000 distinct CDR3 sequences, approximately 10% being singletons. The sequenced material came from whole blood. The origin of this receptor is an adult who was a healthcare worker with PCR-confirmed SARS-CoV-2 infection or an uninfected control (not recorded which). This chain uses TRBV5-1 with TRBJ1-1; D is ambiguous. CDR3 DNA: TGCGCCAGCAGCTTGTCCGGAGATACTGAAGCTTTCTTT. Protein sequence: CASSLSGDTEAFF. Full variable domain (outside the CDR3, taken from reference TRBV5-1 and TRBJ1-1): KAGVTQTPRYLIKTRGQQVTLSCSPISGHRSVSWYQQTPGQGLQFLFEYFSETQRNKGNFPGRFSGRQFSNSRSEMNVSTLELGDSALYLCASSLSGDTEAFFGQGTRLTVV.